This T cell receptor (beta chain) was obtained from a study of T-cell reconstitution after alpha-beta-depleted transplantation in children. General observations from the study: Several hundred expanded graft clones reportedly gave rise to the alpha-beta T cells present about two months after transplant. Recipient T cells and thymic progenitors that survived gave rise to the high TCRbeta diversity observed at day 60 in some patients.

The CDR3 totals 14 residues. Germline CDR1 reads SGHDT; CDR2 reads YYEEEE. J gave up 6 bases and V 1 base, and 6 bases lay outside the gene matches. Construction of the TCRbeta library involved unique molecular identifiers. Each CDR3 protein is one row after TCRdb ran MiXCR on the PCR reads. The profile covers 540,000 or so distinct CDR3 sequences, with roughly 23% appearing a single time and roughly an eighth taken by the ten largest. Notes on this clonotype: Its matching antigen is unknown.

V usage is TRBV5-6 and J usage is TRBJ1-2; 7 nucleotides align to TRBD1. This TCR derives from a boy less than two years old who had a stem cell transplant for acute myeloid leukemia, so the T cells may come from the graft donor. This specimen was PBMCs, mostly from graft donor cells, taken 360 days after TCRalphabeta/CD19-depleted stem cell transplant. The CDR3 DNA reads TGTGCCAGCAGCTTGAGGGGGCTGATGGATGGCTACACCTTC. Translation: CASSLRGLMDGYTF.